The 5 T cell receptor beta chains given below trace back to one sample, sequenced in a study of T cells after yellow fever vaccination. TCRdb reprocessed the 5' RACE reads with MiXCR, giving one entry per CDR3 protein. The sample has hundreds of thousands of distinct CDR3 sequences, just over 20% seen once. The specimen comprised PBMCs, sampled less than 25 days after the first yellow fever vaccination. These receptors were taken from a man between 18 and 29 years old who received the YFV17D yellow fever vaccine.

This clonotype was observed a handful of times. The chain carries TRBV5-5 and TRBJ2-1; D might be TRBD2 (6 bases). The germline gives CDR1 SGHKS, CDR2 YYEKEE (reference sequence). Trimming removed 9 bases from V and 5 bases from J, with 18 bases in between. This CDR3 contains 14 residues. CDR3 sequence reads: CAMSPGGRHNEQFF. CDR3 sequence (DNA): TGTGCCATGAGCCCCGGGGGACGGCACAATGAGCAGTTCTTC.

This clonotype has a handful of counts. V is TRBV6-2 or TRBV6-3 and J is TRBJ2-7; TRBD1 matches 7 bases. CDR1 MNHEY and CDR2 SVGEGT come from the germline V gene. J lost 3 bases, V lost 7 bases, and 6 bases had no gene match. CDR3 length: 13 residues. This CDR3 reads CASTDRSHYEQYF. CDR3 sequence (DNA): TGTGCCAGCACGGACAGGTCGCACTACGAGCAGTACTTC.

This clonotype was seen a handful of times. J is TRBJ1-5 and V is TRBV4-1; TRBD1 agrees at 8 bases. This CDR3 comprises 16 residues. J gave up 8 bases and V 5 bases, and 14 bases lay outside the gene matches. Per the germline V gene, CDR1 is MGHRA and CDR2 is YSYEKL. The DNA of the CDR3 is TGCGCCAGCAGCTTCGGTTGGGACAGGAGGAACGAGCCCCAGCATTTT. Its translation: CASSFGWDRRNEPQHF.

The rearrangement links TRBV7-2 to TRBJ2-7, with D unclear. Trimming cost V 2 bases and J 1 base, with 9 bases left between them. From germline, CDR1 is SGHTA and CDR2 FQGNSA. The CDR3 has 14 residues. The chain's CDR3 is CASSLLGGSYEQYV. The CDR3 bases are TGTGCCAGCAGCTTATTGGGCGGTTCCTACGAGCAGTACGTC.

This clonotype has only a few counts. This chain connects TRBV20-1 to TRBJ2-1; 7 nucleotides agree with TRBD2. V gave up 0 bases and J gave up 0 bases; unmatched junction bases: 8. The CDR3 has 17 amino acids. Germline V lookup: CDR1 DFQATT, CDR2 SNEGSKA (reference sequence). This CDR3 is CSARDGTKPSSYNEQFF. CDR3 nucleotide sequence: TGCAGTGCTAGAGACGGGACTAAACCGAGCTCCTACAATGAGCAGTTCTTC.